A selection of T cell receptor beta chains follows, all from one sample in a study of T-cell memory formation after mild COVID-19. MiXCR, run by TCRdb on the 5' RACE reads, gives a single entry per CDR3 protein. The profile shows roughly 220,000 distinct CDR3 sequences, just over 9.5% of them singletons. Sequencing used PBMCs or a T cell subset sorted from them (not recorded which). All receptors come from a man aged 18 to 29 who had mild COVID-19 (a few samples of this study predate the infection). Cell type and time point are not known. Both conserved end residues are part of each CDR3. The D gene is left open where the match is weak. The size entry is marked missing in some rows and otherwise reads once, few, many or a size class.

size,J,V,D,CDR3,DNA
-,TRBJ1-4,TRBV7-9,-,CASSLGRGALNEKLFF,TGTGCCAGCAGCTTAGGGAGGGGGGCCTTGAATGAAAAACTGTTTTTT
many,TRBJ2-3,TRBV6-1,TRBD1,CASSGTGGRVSQYF,TGTGCCAGCAGTGGGACAGGGGGTCGGGTTTCGCAGTATTTT
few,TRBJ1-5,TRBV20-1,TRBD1,CSATTGNQPQHF,TGCAGTGCTACGACAGGGAATCAGCCCCAGCATTTT
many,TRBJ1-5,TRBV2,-,CASRRGTLSNQPQHF,TGTGCCAGCAGACGCGGGACGTTAAGCAATCAGCCCCAGCATTTT
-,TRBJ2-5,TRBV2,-,CASNEQGTQETQYF,TGTGCCAGCAATGAACAGGGCACCCAAGAGACCCAGTACTTC
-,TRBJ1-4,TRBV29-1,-,CSVEDLNREKLFF,TGCAGCGTTGAAGATCTTAACAGGGAAAAACTGTTTTTT
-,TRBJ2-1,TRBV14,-,CASRQSDPYNEQFF,TGTGCCAGCAGACAGTCCGACCCCTACAATGAGCAGTTCTTC
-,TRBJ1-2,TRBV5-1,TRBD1,CASSSPGTGFYGYTF,TGCGCCAGCAGCTCTCCTGGGACAGGGTTCTATGGCTACACCTTC
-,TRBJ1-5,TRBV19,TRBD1,CASRRTGKNQPQHF,TGTGCCAGTAGGCGGACAGGGAAAAATCAGCCCCAGCATTTT
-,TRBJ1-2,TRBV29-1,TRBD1,CSVEGTGNYGYTF,TGCAGCGTTGAAGGGACAGGGAACTATGGCTACACCTTC
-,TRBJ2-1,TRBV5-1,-,CASSRDRSSYNEQFF,TGCGCCAGCAGCCGCGACAGGAGCTCCTACAATGAGCAGTTCTTC
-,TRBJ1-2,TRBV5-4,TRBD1,CASSSGTGRYGYTF,TGTGCCAGCAGTTCGGGGACAGGCCGCTATGGCTACACCTTC
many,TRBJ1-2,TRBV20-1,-,CSARDSAGNGYTF,TGCAGTGCTAGAGATTCGGCAGGGAATGGCTACACCTTC
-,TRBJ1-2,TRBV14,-,CASSQLSRTWGYTF,TGTGCCAGCAGCCAACTTTCCCGGACATGGGGCTACACCTTC
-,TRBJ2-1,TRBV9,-,CASGRPGVSYNEQFF,TGTGCCAGCGGCCGACCAGGGGTTTCGTACAATGAGCAGTTCTTC
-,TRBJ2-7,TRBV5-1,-,CASSPGISYEQYF,TGCGCCAGCAGCCCCGGGATCTCCTACGAGCAGTACTTC
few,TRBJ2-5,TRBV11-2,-,CASSLMRDQETQYF,TGTGCCAGCAGCTTGATGAGGGATCAAGAGACCCAGTACTTC
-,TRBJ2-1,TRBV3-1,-,CASKGLLGEQFF,TGTGCCAGCAAGGGACTCCTGGGTGAGCAGTTCTTC
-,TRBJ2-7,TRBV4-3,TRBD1,CASSQDGTGLYEQYF,TGCGCCAGCAGCCAAGATGGGACAGGGCTCTACGAGCAGTACTTC
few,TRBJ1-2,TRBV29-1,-,CSVEVGGRLGGYTF,TGCAGCGTTGAGGTAGGAGGCAGGCTTGGGGGCTACACCTTC
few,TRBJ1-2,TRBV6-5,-,CASSYSWQRNYGYTF,TGTGCCAGCAGTTACTCGTGGCAAAGAAACTATGGCTACACCTTC
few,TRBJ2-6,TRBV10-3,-,CAISEDLSGANVLTF,TGTGCCATCAGTGAGGATCTCTCTGGGGCCAACGTCCTGACTTTC
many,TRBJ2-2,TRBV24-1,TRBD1,CATSDSGTGRTGELFF,TGTGCCACCAGTGACTCCGGGACAGGACGCACCGGGGAGCTGTTTTTT
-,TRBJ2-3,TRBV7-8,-,CASSHPPGKSRDTQYF,TGTGCCAGCAGCCACCCGCCGGGGAAAAGTAGAGATACGCAGTATTTT
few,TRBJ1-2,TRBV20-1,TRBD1,CSATRGRDYGYTF,TGCAGTGCTACCAGGGGGCGGGACTATGGCTACACCTTC
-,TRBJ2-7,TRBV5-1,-,CAISAGTSYEQYF,TGCGCCATCAGCGCCGGGACTTCCTACGAGCAGTACTTC
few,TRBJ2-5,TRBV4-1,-,CASSQEGDVSLRETQYF,TGCGCCAGCAGCCAAGAAGGTGACGTCAGCCTCCGGGAGACCCAGTACTTC
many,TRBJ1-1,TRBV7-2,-,CASSTHRVPNTEAFF,TGTGCCAGCAGCACCCACAGGGTTCCGAACACTGAAGCTTTCTTT
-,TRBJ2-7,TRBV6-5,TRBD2,CASRRTSGGSSYEQYF,TGTGCCAGCAGAAGGACTAGCGGGGGGTCTTCCTACGAGCAGTACTTC
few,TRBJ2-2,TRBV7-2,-,CASSPLPSWGGELFF,TGTGCCAGCAGCCCACTCCCCTCGTGGGGCGGGGAGCTGTTTTTT
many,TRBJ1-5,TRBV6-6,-,CGAAVGGQPQHF,TGTGGGGCCGCGGTGGGAGGTCAGCCCCAGCATTTT
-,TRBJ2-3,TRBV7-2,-,CASSLSGPPDTQYF,TGTGCCAGCAGCTTATCAGGGCCGCCAGATACGCAGTATTTT
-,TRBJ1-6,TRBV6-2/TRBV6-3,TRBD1,CASLADRVNSPLHF,TGTGCCAGCCTGGCGGACAGGGTGAATTCACCCCTCCACTTT
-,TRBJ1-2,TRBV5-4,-,CASSLYQINYGYTF,TGTGCCAGCAGCTTGTACCAGATTAACTATGGCTACACCTTC
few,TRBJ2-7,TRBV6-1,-,CASSDEGQYF,TGTGCCAGCAGTGATGAGGGGCAGTACTTC
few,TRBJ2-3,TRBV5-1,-,CASSLTGASTDTQYF,TGCGCCAGCAGCTTGACGGGTGCTAGCACAGATACGCAGTATTTT
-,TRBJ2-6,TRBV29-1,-,CSVSPSSGANVLTF,TGCAGCGTTTCCCCCAGCTCTGGGGCCAACGTCCTGACTTTC
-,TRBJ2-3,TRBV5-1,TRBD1,CASSLVGQGAADTQYF,TGCGCCAGCAGCTTGGTCGGACAGGGTGCCGCAGATACGCAGTATTTT
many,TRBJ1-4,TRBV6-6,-,CASRVGVEELFF,TGTGCCAGCAGGGTGGGGGTAGAAGAACTGTTTTTT
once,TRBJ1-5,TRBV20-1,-,CSARGGAKQPQHF,TGCAGTGCTAGGGGCGGAGCAAAGCAGCCCCAGCATTTT
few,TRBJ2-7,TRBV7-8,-,CASSFTGTPAYEQYF,TGTGCCAGCAGCTTTACCGGGACACCAGCCTACGAGCAGTACTTC
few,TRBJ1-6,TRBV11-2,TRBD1,CASSSTGGSYSPLHF,TGTGCCAGCAGCTCGACAGGGGGCTCGTATTCACCCCTCCACTTT
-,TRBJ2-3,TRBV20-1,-,CSAEDGSTDTQYF,TGCAGTGCTGAGGACGGCAGCACAGATACGCAGTATTTT
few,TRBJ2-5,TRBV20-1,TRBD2,CSAWTRGGSETQYF,TGCAGTGCTTGGACTAGAGGTGGTTCGGAGACCCAGTACTTC
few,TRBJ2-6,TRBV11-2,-,CASSAGANSGANVLTF,TGTGCCAGCAGTGCCGGGGCAAACTCTGGGGCCAACGTCCTGACTTTC
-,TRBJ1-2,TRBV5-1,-,CASSLAVGDNGYTF,TGCGCCAGCAGCTTGGCCGTGGGGGATAATGGCTACACCTTC
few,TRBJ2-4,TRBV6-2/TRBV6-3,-,CASSYGRPGAPAKNIQYF,TGTGCCAGCAGTTACGGGCGACCCGGGGCTCCTGCCAAAAACATTCAGTACTTC
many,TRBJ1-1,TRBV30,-,CAWSVQGSAFF,TGTGCCTGGAGTGTTCAGGGATCGGCTTTCTTT
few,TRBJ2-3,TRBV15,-,CATSSSPRVSTDTQYF,TGTGCCACCAGCAGTTCCCCCAGAGTTAGCACAGATACGCAGTATTTT
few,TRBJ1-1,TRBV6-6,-,CASSPSRNRDRATEAFF,TGTGCCAGCAGCCCTTCAAGGAACAGGGATAGGGCCACTGAAGCTTTCTTT